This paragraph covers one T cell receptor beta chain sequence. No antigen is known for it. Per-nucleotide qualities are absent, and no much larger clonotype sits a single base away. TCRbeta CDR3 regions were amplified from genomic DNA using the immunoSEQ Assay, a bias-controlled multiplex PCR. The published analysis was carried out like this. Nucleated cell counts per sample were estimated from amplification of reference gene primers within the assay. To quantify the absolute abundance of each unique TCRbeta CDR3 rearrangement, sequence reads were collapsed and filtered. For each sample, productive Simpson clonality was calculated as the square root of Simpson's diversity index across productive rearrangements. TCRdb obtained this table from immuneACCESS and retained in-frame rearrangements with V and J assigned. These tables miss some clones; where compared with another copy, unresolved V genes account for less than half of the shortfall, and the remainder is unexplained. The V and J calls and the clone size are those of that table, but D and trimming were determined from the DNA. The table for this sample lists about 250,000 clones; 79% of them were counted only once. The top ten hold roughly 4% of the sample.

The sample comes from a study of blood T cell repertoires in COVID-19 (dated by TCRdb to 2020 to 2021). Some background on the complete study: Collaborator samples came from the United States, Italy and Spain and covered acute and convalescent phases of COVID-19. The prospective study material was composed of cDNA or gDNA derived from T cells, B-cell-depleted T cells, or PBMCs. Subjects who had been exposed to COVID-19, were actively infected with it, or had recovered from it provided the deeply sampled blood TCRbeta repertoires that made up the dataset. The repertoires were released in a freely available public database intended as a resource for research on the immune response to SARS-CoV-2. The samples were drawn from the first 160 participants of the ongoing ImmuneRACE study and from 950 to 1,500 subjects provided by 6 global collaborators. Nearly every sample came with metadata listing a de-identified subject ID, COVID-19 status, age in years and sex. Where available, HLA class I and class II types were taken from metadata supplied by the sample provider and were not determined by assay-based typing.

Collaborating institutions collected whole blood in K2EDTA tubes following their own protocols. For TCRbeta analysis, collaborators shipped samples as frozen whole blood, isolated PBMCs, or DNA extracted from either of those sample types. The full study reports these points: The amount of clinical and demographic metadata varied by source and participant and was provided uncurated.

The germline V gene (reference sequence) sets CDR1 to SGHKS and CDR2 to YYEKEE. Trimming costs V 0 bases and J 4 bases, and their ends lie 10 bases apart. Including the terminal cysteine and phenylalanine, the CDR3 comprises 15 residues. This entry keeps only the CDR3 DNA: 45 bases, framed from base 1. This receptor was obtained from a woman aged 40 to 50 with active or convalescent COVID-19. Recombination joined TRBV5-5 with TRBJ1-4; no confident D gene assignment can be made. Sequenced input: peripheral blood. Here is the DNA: TGTGCCAGCAGCTTGGTCCACTTATTTAATGAAAAACTGTTTTTT. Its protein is CASSLVHLFNEKLFF.